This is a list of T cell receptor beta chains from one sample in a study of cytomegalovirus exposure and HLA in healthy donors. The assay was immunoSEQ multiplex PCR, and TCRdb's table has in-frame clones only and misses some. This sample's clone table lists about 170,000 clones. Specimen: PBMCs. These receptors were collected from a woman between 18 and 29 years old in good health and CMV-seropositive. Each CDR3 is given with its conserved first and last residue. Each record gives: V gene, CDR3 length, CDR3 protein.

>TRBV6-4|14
CASSDSASPDTQYF
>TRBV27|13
CASSLGGGYEQHF
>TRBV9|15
CASSVGEGSSYEQYF
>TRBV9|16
CASSELAGAGTDTQYF
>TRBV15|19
CATSRVFLGGKVSNQPQHF
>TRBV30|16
CAWGRQGALGTLEQYF
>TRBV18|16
CASSLLLGEGQETQYF
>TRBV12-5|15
CASGLKAGGNQPQHF
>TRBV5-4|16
CASSPSLAGGPNEQFF
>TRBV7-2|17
CASSSTSGSAHFYEQYF
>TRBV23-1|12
CASRDTHQPQHF
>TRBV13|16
CASSSMTSGGANEQFF
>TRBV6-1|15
CASSVGRSSGNTIYF
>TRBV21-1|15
CASLFRECNDSEQFF
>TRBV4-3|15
CASSQGLAGSETQYF
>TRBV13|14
CASSRDFHSYEQYF
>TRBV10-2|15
CASSERSGGVDTQYF
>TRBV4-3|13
CASSQDLGHEQFF
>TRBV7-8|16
CAGMGALAGVTGELFF
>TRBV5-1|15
CASSVQGAPGDGYTF
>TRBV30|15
CAWRNSRDSRTEAFF